The 7 T cell receptor beta chains below were found in one sample sequenced in a study of Graves' ophthalmopathy and Graves' hyperthyroidism. Investigators amplified TCR beta CDR3 regions from RNA transcripts. Second-round multiplex PCR came after first-round RT-PCR with HTBI primers. TCRdb called the multiplex PCR reads again in MiXCR, with one record for every CDR3 protein. The sample carries 350,000 to 450,000 distinct CDR3 sequences, about 18% recorded once. The sample comprised peripheral blood. The receptors originated from a woman in her late teens or twenties with Graves' ophthalmopathy.

This clonotype was detected many times. The chain links TRBV27 to TRBJ1-1; weak D call: TRBD1 (6 bases). This CDR3 comprises 14 residues. Germline values: CDR1 MNHEY, CDR2 SMNVEV (reference sequence). V was pared by 8 bases and J by 4 bases, with 17 bases between. The CDR3 coding sequence is TGTGCCAGCCGTGTGGGGGGAGGGGGCACTGAAGCTTTCTTT. It translates to CASRVGGGGTEAFF.

This clonotype was counted at least ten times. J is TRBJ1-1 and V is TRBV15; no clear D. This CDR3 has 13 amino acids. V was trimmed by 1 base and J by 4 bases, leaving 7 bases between them. In germline, CDR1 is LNHNV, CDR2 YYDKDF (reference sequence). CDR3 in DNA: TGTGCCACCAGCAGAGGACCCCGCACTGAAGCTTTCTTT. This codes for CATSRGPRTEAFF. Supplemented by reference TRBV15 and TRBJ1-1, the full variable domain reads DAMVIQNPRYQVTQFGKPVTLSCSQTLNHNVMYWYQQKSSQAPKLLFHYYDKDFNNEADTPDNFQSRRPNTSFCFLDIRSPGLGDTAMYLCATSRGPRTEAFFGQGTRLTVV.

The chain employs TRBV6-1 and TRBJ1-2, with a possible D match to TRBD1 (6 bases). This CDR3 is 15 amino acids long. V shed 5 bases and J shed 5 bases, with 18 bases lying between them. CDR1 and CDR2 (germline): MNHNS, SASEGT. CDR3 protein: CASSPQGGGGYGYTF. In nucleotides, the CDR3 is TGTGCCAGCAGTCCCCAGGGAGGAGGGGGTTATGGCTACACCTTC.

This clonotype came up many times. This chain links TRBV6-5 with TRBJ1-5; the D gene is possibly TRBD1 (5 bases). Germline CDR1 MNHEY, CDR2 SVGAGI. This CDR3 contains 14 residues. The V gene lost 8 bases and the J gene lost 4 bases, with 15 bases spanning the gap. CDR3 loop: CASSGSPGNQPQHF. DNA for the CDR3: TGTGCCAGCTCAGGGTCCCCAGGGAATCAGCCCCAGCATTTT.

This clonotype was observed at least ten times. The gene calls are TRBV5-1 and TRBJ1-1; the D gene is possibly TRBD1 (5 bases). Germline V gene sequence: CDR1 SGHRS, CDR2 YFSETQ. The CDR3 consists of 15 residues. V shed 2 bases and J shed 1 base, with 12 bases lying between them. The CDR3 sequence is CASSFRGAGNTEAFF. In nucleotides, the CDR3 is TGCGCCAGCAGCTTTAGAGGGGCCGGGAACACTGAAGCTTTCTTT.

This clonotype was recorded many times. The rearrangement uses TRBV5-1 and TRBJ2-7; TRBD2 is a possible D gene (6 bases). Germline assignment: CDR1 SGHRS and CDR2 YFSETQ. Trimming took off 4 bases at V and 2 bases at J, with 13 bases between the two ends. The length of the CDR3 is 14 residues. The CDR3 bases are TGCGCCAGCAGCCAGAAGTGGGGGGCCTACGAGCAGTACTTC. Translated: CASSQKWGAYEQYF.

This clonotype was detected many times. The rearrangement links TRBV12-3 or TRBV12-4 to TRBJ2-7, with D perhaps matching TRBD2 (5 bases). V was trimmed by 5 bases and J by 6 bases, leaving 17 bases between them. The CDR3 spans 14 residues. The CDR3 is CASSPPWTSGEQYF. In DNA form, the CDR3 reads TGTGCCAGCAGTCCACCTTGGACCAGCGGCGAGCAGTACTTC.